Following are 5 T cell receptor beta chains from one sample sequenced in a study of spatial heterogeneity in lung cancer (dated by TCRdb to about 2019). Libraries came from 5' RACE. The instrument given in TCRdb is NextSeq 500. TCRdb trimmed public reads at Q25 via fastp, called clones via MiXCR and kept in-frame beta chains. Entries that share a CDR3 protein sequence are merged under the most common genes and DNA. The table for this sample lists approximately 9,500 distinct CDR3 sequences; under 8.5% of them were counted only once. About a fifth of the sample comes from the top ten. Study-wide conclusions, independent of this receptor: The tumor nonsynonymous mutation count correlated with the number of expanded alpha and beta TCRs within the tumor.

These receptors' antigens are unknown. The time point label on this specimen signifies: sample taken at primary tumor resection. The material sequenced was lung tumor tissue, taken at surgery. The receptor source for this set is a male donor with early-stage non-small cell lung cancer.

This clonotype appeared many times. The CDR3 loop is CASSFDLAAADTQYF. CDR3 nucleotide sequence: TGTGCCAGCAGCTTTGATTTGGCGGCGGCAGATACGCAGTATTTT. This chain uses TRBV11-2 with TRBJ2-3; unclear D gene. The CDR3 has 15 residues. Germline CDR1 reads SGHAT; CDR2 reads FQNNGV. Trimming removed 3 bases from V and 4 bases from J, with 14 bases in between. Complete variable domain (other parts from reference TRBV11-2 and TRBJ2-3): EAGVAQSPRYKIIEKRQSVAFWCNPISGHATLYWYQQILGQGPKLLIQFQNNGVVDDSQLPKDRFSAERLKGVDSTLKIQPAKLEDSAVYLCASSFDLAAADTQYFGPGTRLTVL.

This clonotype was seen many times. The rearrangement joins TRBV2 to TRBJ1-2; 7 positions agree with TRBD1. This CDR3 spans 15 amino acids. Trimming cost V 5 bases and J 4 bases; bases outside gene matches: 10. Per germline, CDR1 SNHLY and CDR2 FYNNEI. This CDR3 is CASSLPFRDSYGYTF. CDR3 in DNA: TGTGCCAGCAGTTTACCCTTCCGGGACAGCTATGGCTACACCTTC.

This chain connects TRBV15 to TRBJ2-3, with a weak D call TRBD1 (6 bases). Trimming stripped 8 bases from V and 6 bases from J, with 9 bases between. Per germline, CDR1 LNHNV and CDR2 YYDKDF (reference sequence). The CDR3 covers 11 residues. The CDR3 sequence is CATGGVDTQYF. The CDR3 region has the DNA TGTGCCACCGGGGGCGTGGATACGCAGTATTTT.

This clonotype occurred many times. This rearrangement joins TRBV12-3 or TRBV12-4 to TRBJ1-2; D is unresolved. The CDR3 sequence is 12 residues long. Trimming pared 0 bases from V and 6 bases from J, leaving 5 bases between. This CDR3 reads CASSLAGNGYTF. CDR3 bases: TGTGCCAGCAGTTTAGCAGGGAATGGCTACACCTTC.

This clonotype was seen repeatedly, ten times or more. The chain carries TRBV12-3 or TRBV12-4 and TRBJ2-7, with TRBD2 identical over 10 bases. This CDR3 contains 16 residues. V was clipped by 3 bases and J by 5 bases; unmatched bases: 10. The CDR3 DNA reads TGTGCCAGCAGTTTTTCCGTAGCGGGAGGAAAGAACGAGCAGTACTTC. Encoded protein: CASSFSVAGGKNEQYF.